Relative to its sample, the clone carrying this T cell receptor (beta chain) is medium-sized (0.01 to 0.1%). Antigen: not known. Only cases whose brain tissue showed the highest T cell transcript signatures were sequenced. Before surgery, patients took at least one anti-epileptic drug. The entry originates in a study of brain T cells in children with intractable seizures. Profiling relied on immunoSEQ multiplex PCR, and the TCRdb table lists in-frame clones only, not all of them. The table has several thousand clones, around 70% seen once. Germline-derived CDR1 and CDR2 are MGHRA and YSYEKL. Trimming took 1 base from V and 7 from J, leaving 4 bases between them. The CDR3 spans 12 residues. Broader study findings: Each case's top public CDR3 resembled known HCMV, EBV or influenza A CDR3s. Pre-surgery blood may have been undersampled, hiding some clones. Only CDR3 sequence similarity suggested viral specificity, without known HCMV serostatus.

The sequence was obtained from a girl aged 2-10 years with Rasmussen encephalitis and intractable seizures. This chain links TRBV4-1 with TRBJ1-4, with no clear D. The sequenced sample was resected brain tissue, obtained at surgery. This CDR3 is CASSQVVEKLFF. The CDR3 nucleotides read TGCGCCAGCAGCCAAGTCGTTGAAAAACTGTTTTTT.